This T cell receptor beta chain comes out of a study of T cells after posttransplantation cyclophosphamide. Notes on the study in general: TRB overlap between skin or GI tissue T cells and blood was limited. Later post-transplant blood repertoires were often dominated by donor CD8+ memory clones.

Trimming took 2 bases from V and 1 from J, leaving 5 bases between them. Germline V gene data show CDR1 as MNHEY and CDR2 as SMNVEV (reference sequence). The CDR3 totals 13 residues. A marrow graft followed busulfan-fludarabine conditioning, with cyclophosphamide on days +3 and +4. Clones were read by immunoSEQ multiplex PCR, and TCRdb kept only the in-frame ones, dropping some. The sample has some 11,000 clones, none seen only once. In this sample, this clone turned up many times. Its antigen is not known. V gene TRBV27 combines with J gene TRBJ1-1; D possibly corresponds to TRBD1 (5 bases). The sequence came from a female patient aged 40-50 years who received an allogeneic stem cell transplant from a related donor, was CMV-positive, and had no GVHD. Some of the T cells may derive from the graft donor. The material sequenced was PBMCs, taken after allogeneic stem cell transplant with posttransplant cyclophosphamide. CDR3 DNA: TGTGCCAGCAGTTTAAGGGGGAACACTGAAGCTTTCTTT. Translating it yields CASSLRGNTEAFF.